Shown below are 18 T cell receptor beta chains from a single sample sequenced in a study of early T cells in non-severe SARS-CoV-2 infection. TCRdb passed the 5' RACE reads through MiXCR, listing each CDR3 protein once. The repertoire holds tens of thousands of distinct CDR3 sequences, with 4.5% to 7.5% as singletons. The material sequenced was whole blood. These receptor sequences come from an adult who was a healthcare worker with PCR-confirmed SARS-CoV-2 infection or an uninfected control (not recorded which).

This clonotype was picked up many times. The CDR3 loop reads CASSQDLHRGYEQYF. The CDR3 region has the DNA TGCGCCAGCAGCCAAGATCTTCACAGGGGGTACGAGCAGTACTTC. The chain is built from TRBV4-1 and TRBJ2-7; TRBD1 matches 8 bases. This CDR3 spans 15 amino acids. V gave up 0 bases and J gave up 4 bases; unmatched junction bases: 5. Germline V CDR1 and CDR2: MGHRA, YSYEKL.

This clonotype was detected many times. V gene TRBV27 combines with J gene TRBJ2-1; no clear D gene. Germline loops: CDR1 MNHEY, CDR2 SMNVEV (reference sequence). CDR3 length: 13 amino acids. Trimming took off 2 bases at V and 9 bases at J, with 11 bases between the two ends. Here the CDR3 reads CASSLGLAGEQFF. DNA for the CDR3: TGTGCCAGCAGTTTAGGTTTGGCCGGTGAGCAGTTCTTC.

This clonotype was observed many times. CDR3 loop: CASSSSSGMGSDNEQFF. The CDR3 coding sequence is TGTGCCAGCAGCTCCAGTAGCGGGATGGGGTCAGACAATGAGCAGTTCTTC. The chain recombines TRBV7-2 with TRBJ2-1; 8 bases fit TRBD2. This CDR3 has 17 residues. Germline lookup yields CDR1 SGHTA and CDR2 FQGNSA. V was clipped by 4 bases and J by 5 bases; unmatched bases: 13.

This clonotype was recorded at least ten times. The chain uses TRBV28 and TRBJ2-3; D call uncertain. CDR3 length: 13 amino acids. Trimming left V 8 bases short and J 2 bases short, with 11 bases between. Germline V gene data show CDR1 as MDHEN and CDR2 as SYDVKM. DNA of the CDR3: TGTGCCAGCTGGACGGCCCTCACAGATACGCAGTATTTT. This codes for CASWTALTDTQYF.

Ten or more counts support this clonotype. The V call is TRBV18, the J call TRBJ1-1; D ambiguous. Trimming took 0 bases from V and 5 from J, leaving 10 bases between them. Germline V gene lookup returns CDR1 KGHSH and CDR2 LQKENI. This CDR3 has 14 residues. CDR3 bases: TGTGCCAGCTCACCACCAGTCGCCGTAACTGAAGCTTTCTTT. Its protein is CASSPPVAVTEAFF.

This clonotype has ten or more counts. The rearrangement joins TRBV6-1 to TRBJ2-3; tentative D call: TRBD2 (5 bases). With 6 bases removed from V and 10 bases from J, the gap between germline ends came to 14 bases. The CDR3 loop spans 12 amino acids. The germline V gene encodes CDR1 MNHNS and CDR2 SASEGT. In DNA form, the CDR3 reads TGTGCCAGCAGCAGGCCTGAGGGTGCGCAGTATTTT. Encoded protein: CASSRPEGAQYF.

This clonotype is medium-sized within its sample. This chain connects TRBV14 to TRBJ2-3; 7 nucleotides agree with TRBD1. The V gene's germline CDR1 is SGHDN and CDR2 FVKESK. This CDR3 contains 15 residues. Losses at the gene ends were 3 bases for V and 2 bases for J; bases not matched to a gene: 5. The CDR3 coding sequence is TGTGCCAGCAGCCACCGACAGGGACACACAGATACGCAGTATTTT. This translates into CASSHRQGHTDTQYF.

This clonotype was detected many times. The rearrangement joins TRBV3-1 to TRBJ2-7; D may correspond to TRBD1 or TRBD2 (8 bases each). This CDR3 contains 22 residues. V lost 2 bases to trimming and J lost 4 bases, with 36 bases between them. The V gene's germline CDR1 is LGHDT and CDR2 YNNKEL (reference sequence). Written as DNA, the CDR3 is TGTGCCAGCAGCCAACAGATCGGCGGCAGGGGGCAGAAACTAGCGGACGTGTACGAGCAGTACTTC. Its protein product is CASSQQIGGRGQKLADVYEQYF.

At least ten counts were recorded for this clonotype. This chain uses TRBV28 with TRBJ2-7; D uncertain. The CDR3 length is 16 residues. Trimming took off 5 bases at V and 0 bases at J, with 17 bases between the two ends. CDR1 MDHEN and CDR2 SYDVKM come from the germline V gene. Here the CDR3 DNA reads TGTGCCAGCAGTACCCCCGGTCCCCACAGCTCCTACGAGCAGTACTTC. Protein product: CASSTPGPHSSYEQYF. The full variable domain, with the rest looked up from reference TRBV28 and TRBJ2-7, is DVKVTQSSRYLVKRTGEKVFLECVQDMDHENMFWYRQDPGLGLRLIYFSYDVKMKEKGDIPEGYSVSREKKERFSLILESASTNQTSMYLCASSTPGPHSSYEQYFGPGTRLTVT.

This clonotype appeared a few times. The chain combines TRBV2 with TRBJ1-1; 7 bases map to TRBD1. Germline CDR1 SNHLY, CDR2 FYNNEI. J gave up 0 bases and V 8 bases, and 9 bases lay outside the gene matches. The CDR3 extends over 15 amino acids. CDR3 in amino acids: CASRQGFSMNTEAFF. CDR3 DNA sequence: TGTGCCAGCCGACAGGGATTCAGTATGAACACTGAAGCTTTCTTT. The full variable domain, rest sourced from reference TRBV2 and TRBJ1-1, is EPEVTQTPSHQVTQMGQEVILRCVPISNHLYFYWYRQILGQKVEFLVSFYNNEISEKSEIFDDQFSVERPDGSNFTLKIRSTKLEDSAMYFCASRQGFSMNTEAFFGQGTRLTVV.

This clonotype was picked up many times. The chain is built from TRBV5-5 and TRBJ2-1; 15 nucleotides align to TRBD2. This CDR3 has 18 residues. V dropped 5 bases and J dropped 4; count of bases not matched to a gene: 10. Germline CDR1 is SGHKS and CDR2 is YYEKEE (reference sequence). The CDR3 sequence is CASRYRTSGRALYNEQFF. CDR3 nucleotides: TGTGCCAGCAGATACAGGACTAGCGGGAGGGCCCTATACAATGAGCAGTTCTTC. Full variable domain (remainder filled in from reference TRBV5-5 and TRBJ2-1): DAGVTQSPTHLIKTRGQQVTLRCSPISGHKSVSWYQQVLGQGPQFIFQYYEKEERGRGNFPDRFSARQFPNYSSELNVNALLLGDSALYLCASRYRTSGRALYNEQFFGPGTRLTVL.

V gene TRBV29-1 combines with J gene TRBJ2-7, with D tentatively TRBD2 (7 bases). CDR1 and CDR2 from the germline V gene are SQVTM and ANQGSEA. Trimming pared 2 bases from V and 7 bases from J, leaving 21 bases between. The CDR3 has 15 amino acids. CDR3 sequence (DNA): TGCAGCGTTGAAACCCCCCGGGGGGCAGGGAATGAGCAGTACTTC. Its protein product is CSVETPRGAGNEQYF.

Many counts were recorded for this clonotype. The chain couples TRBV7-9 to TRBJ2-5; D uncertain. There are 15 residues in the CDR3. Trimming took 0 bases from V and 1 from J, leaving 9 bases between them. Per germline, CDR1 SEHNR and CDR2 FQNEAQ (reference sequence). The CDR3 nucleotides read TGTGCCAGCAGCTTAGCTTTGGGTGGCCAAGAGACCCAGTACTTC. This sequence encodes CASSLALGGQETQYF.

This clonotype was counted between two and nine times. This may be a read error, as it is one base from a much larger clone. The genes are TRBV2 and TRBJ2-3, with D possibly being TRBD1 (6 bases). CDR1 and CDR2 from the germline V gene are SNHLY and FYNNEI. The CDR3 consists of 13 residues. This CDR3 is CTSTRGWGDTQYF. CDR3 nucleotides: TGTACCAGCACCAGGGGCTGGGGAGATACGCAGTATTTT.

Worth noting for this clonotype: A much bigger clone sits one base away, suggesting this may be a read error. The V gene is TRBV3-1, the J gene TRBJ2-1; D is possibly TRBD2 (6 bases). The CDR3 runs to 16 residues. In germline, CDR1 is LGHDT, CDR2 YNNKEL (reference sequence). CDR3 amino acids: CASSQAIAVTYNEQSF. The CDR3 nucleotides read TGTGCCAGCAGCCAAGCGATAGCGGTTACCTACAATGAGCAGTCCTTC.

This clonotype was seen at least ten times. CDR3 DNA sequence: TGTGCCACCAGTGATAGGTTAGCGGGAGTTGATGAGCAGTTCTTC. It is translated as CATSDRLAGVDEQFF. The V and J genes are TRBV24-1 and TRBJ2-1; 9 bases fit TRBD2. V lost 3 bases and J lost 8; bases outside the gene matches: 7. There are 15 residues in the CDR3. Germline-derived CDR1 and CDR2 are KGHDR and SFDVKD.

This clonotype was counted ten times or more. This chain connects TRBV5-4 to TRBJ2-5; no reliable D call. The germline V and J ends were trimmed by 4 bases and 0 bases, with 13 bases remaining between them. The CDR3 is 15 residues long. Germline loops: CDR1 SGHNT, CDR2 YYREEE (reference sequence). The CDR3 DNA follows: TGTGCCAGCAGCCCCACCGGAGCGTACCAAGAGACCCAGTACTTC. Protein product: CASSPTGAYQETQYF.

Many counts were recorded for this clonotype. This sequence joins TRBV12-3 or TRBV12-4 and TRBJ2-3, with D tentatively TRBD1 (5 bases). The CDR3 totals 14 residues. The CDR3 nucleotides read TGTGCGATAGCAAGGGGCTTGAGCACAGATACGCAGTATTTT. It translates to CAIARGLSTDTQYF.